This T cell receptor (beta chain) appears in the sequencing data of a study of blood T cell repertoires in COVID-19. About the study: T cells, B-cell-depleted T cells, or PBMCs supplied cDNA or gDNA.

Germline V gene lookup returns CDR1 KGHSH and CDR2 LQKENI. Trimming left V 3 bases short and J 10 bases short, with 13 bases between. CDR3 length equals 14 residues. Per the study methods: Reference gene primer amplification yielded estimated nucleated cell counts. This table comes from immunoSEQ multiplex PCR, and its TCRdb copy is limited to in-frame clones, with some not included. For V, J and clone size, that table is used; D and trimming come from the DNA. The table lists under 250,000 clones, 65% to 90% of them singletons. The clonotype comes from a woman aged 45-60 years with acute COVID-19. Sequencing was carried out using PBMCs or T cells enriched from blood (not recorded which). The rearrangement uses TRBV18 and TRBJ1-6, with a weak D call TRBD1 (6 bases). The CDR3 bases are TGTGCCAGCTCACCGGACAGTAAATACTCACCCCTCCACTTT. It codes for CASSPDSKYSPLHF.